This TCR beta chain was found in a study of technical replicates of blood from a handful of donors. V was pared by 4 bases and J by 2 bases, with 7 bases of the junction left unmatched. The CDR3 is made up of 16 amino acids. Germline loops: CDR1 SGDLS, CDR2 YYNGEE. Some clones are missing from TCRdb's copy, which holds only in-frame ones; the method was immunoSEQ multiplex PCR. The sample lists approximately 89,000 clones, around 96% occurring once. This clonotype was obtained from a human donor in good health. The chain recombines TRBV9 with TRBJ2-3; 10 nucleotides agree with TRBD2. Sequences were obtained from T cells isolated from PBMCs. In DNA, the CDR3 is TGTGCCAGCAGCCCACCCCTAGCGGGAGACACAGATACGCAGTATTTT. As protein: CASSPPLAGDTDTQYF.